In this sample, the clone carrying this TCR beta chain turned up a few times. Its cognate antigen is unknown. One heparinised blood draw, averaging roughly 0.12 L, came from each donor. This sample was included in a study of beta chain features in type 1 diabetes. As for the study in general: All samples together contributed about 100,000,000 sorted cells for examination. Study-level findings and limits: When VDJ junctions were examined, type 1 diabetes patients showed fewer insertions and more deletions.

Reverse transcription of all isolated RNA meant that expressed TCRB transcripts were sequenced. The assay was immunoSEQ multiplex PCR, and TCRdb's table has in-frame clones only and misses some. The sample has hundreds of thousands of clones, 15% to 18% seen once; the top ten hold around 0.1%. With V trimmed by 2 bases and J by 7 bases, 12 bases remained unmatched. Germline V CDR1 and CDR2: LGHNA, YSLEER. The CDR3 is made up of 17 amino acids. Sequenced: naive CD4+ T cells from blood. The gene calls are TRBV4-3 and TRBJ2-1; TRBD2 matches 9 bases. The sequence was collected from a man aged 18 to 30 in good health. The CDR3 DNA reads TGCGCCAGCAGCCAATCACGACCGGGACTAGCTAAAAATGAGCAGTTCTTC. This codes for CASSQSRPGLAKNEQFF.